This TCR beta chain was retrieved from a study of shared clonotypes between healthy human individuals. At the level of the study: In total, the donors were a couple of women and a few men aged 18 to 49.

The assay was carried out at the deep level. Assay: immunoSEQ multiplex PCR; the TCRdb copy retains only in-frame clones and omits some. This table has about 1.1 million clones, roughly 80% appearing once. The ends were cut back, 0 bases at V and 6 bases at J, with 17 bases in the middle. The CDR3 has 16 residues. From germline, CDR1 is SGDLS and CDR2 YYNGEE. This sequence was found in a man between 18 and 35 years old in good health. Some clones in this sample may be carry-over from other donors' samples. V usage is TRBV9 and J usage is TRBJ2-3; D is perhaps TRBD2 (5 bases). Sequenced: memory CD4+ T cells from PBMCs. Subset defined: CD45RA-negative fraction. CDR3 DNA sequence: TGTGCCAGCAGCGTAGGAGCTAGCTCGAGGTGGGATACGCAGTATTTT. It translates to CASSVGASSRWDTQYF. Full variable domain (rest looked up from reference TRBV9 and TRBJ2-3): DSGVTQTPKHLITATGQRVTLRCSPRSGDLSVYWYQQSLDQGLQFLIQYYNGEERAKGNILERFSAQQFPDLHSELNLSSLELGDSALYFCASSVGASSRWDTQYFGPGTRLTVL.